This T cell receptor (beta chain) originates from a study of T cells in Graves' hyperthyroidism and ophthalmopathy. Germline V gene lookup returns CDR1 SEHNR and CDR2 FQNEAQ (reference sequence). The CDR3 length is 11 residues. Trimming pared 5 bases from V and 7 bases from J, leaving 8 bases between. The TCR beta CDR3 regions underwent amplification using RNA transcripts as the source. The HTBI primer set was used in a first-round RT-PCR of the TCR CDR3. One entry per CDR3 protein, called by TCRdb with MiXCR from the multiplex PCR reads. The data show some 570,000 distinct CDR3 sequences, with roughly 17% seen just once and roughly 15% held by the top ten.

The specimen was blood. V is TRBV7-9 and J is TRBJ1-1, with D hard to call. The origin of this receptor is a woman aged 18-29 years with Graves' ophthalmopathy. In DNA form, the CDR3 reads TGTGCCAGCAGCCTCCTAGTTGAAGCTTTCTTT. Protein: CASSLLVEAFF.